The rows below give T cell receptor beta chains drawn from one sample of a study of vaccination effects on CD4 cells after COVID-19. Their target antigens are unknown. Clones were sequenced by immunoSEQ multiplex PCR, and TCRdb holds only the in-frame ones, with some missing. The repertoire holds 25,000 to 30,000 clones, with roughly 73% as singletons. The material was CD4+ T cells from PBMCs cultured with HCoV-NL63 spike peptides, obtained before COVID-19 vaccination. The receptors derive from a human donor who received a COVID-19 vaccine. Both conserved end residues are part of each CDR3. Fields, in order: J gene, D gene, clone size, V gene, CDR3 DNA, CDR3 protein. The D gene is left open where the match is weak. Size tells how often a clone was seen (once, few, many) or the class of an expanded clone, and some rows leave it out.

>TRBJ2-1|.|.|TRBV11-2
TGTGCCAGCAGCCTCGAGGGGGTTTCGAGCAATGAGCAGTTCTTC
CASSLEGVSSNEQFF
>TRBJ1-5|.|.|TRBV28
TGTGCCATTCCCGCGGGGCCAGGGCAGCCCCAGCATTTT
CAIPAGPGQPQHF
>TRBJ2-4|TRBD1|.|TRBV2
TGTGCCAGCCGGGGACAGATAGCCAAAAACATTCAGTACTTC
CASRGQIAKNIQYF
>TRBJ1-6|.|few|TRBV7-2
TGTGCCAGCAGTCCCGACAGGCAAAATAATTCACCCCTCCACTTT
CASSPDRQNNSPLHF
>TRBJ1-1|.|.|TRBV7-2
TGTGCCAGCAGCTTAAGACGGATGAACACTGAAGCTTTCTTT
CASSLRRMNTEAFF
>TRBJ2-1|.|.|TRBV27
TGTGCCAGCAGTGACCAGGGTTTATGGAATGAGCAGTTCTTC
CASSDQGLWNEQFF
>TRBJ2-7|.|.|TRBV12-5
TGTGCTAGTGGGTCCCGGAGTGAGGGTGACGAGCAGTACTTC
CASGSRSEGDEQYF
>TRBJ1-2|TRBD1|.|TRBV7-8
TGTGCCAGCAGCATAGGGACAGCTGACTATGGCTACACCTTC
CASSIGTADYGYTF
>TRBJ1-2|.|.|TRBV28
TGTGCCAGCAGTCCCCCGGGTCTTCACAATGGCTACACCTTC
CASSPPGLHNGYTF
>TRBJ1-2|TRBD1|.|TRBV6-6
TGTGCCAGCAGAACGGACAGGGGAAACTATGGCTACACCTTC
CASRTDRGNYGYTF
>TRBJ2-3|.|.|TRBV5-1
TGCGCCAGCAGCTTGGAGGGGCCTTACAGCACAGATACGCAGTATTTT
CASSLEGPYSTDTQYF
>TRBJ2-5|TRBD2|.|TRBV14
TGTGCCAGCAGCCGCACGGGGGGGAGGCAAGAGACCCAGTACTTC
CASSRTGGRQETQYF
>TRBJ2-2|.|few|TRBV5-1
TGCGCCAGCAGCTTGGGACAAGACACCGGGGAGCTGTTTTTT
CASSLGQDTGELFF
>TRBJ2-2|.|few|TRBV27
TGTGCCAGCAACGCACTACACGGGACCGGGGAGCTGTTTTTT
CASNALHGTGELFF
>TRBJ2-1|TRBD2|.|TRBV10-1
TGCGCCAGCAGTGAGTCCGACCCAACTAGCGGGACCTCCTACAATGAGCAGTTCTTC
CASSESDPTSGTSYNEQFF
>TRBJ2-1|TRBD2|.|TRBV18
TGTGCCAGCTCACCTGCTAGCGGGAAACTGAACTCCTACAATGAGCAGTTCTTC
CASSPASGKLNSYNEQFF
>TRBJ2-1|TRBD2|.|TRBV7-6
TGTGCCAGCAGCTTAGTTAGCGGGGGGGCTGTCCATGAGCAGTTCTTC
CASSLVSGGAVHEQFF
>TRBJ2-1|.|once|TRBV6-5
TGTGCCAGCAGTCCCCTCGGCGGGGCAAATGAGCAGTTCTTC
CASSPLGGANEQFF
>TRBJ1-3|.|.|TRBV30
TGTGCCTGGAGTCCGAGGGCTCAACCCTCTGGAAACACCATATATTTT
CAWSPRAQPSGNTIYF
>TRBJ1-3|.|.|TRBV4-1
TGCGCCAGCAGTCGGTTGTCGCTAACTGGAAACACCATATATTTT
CASSRLSLTGNTIYF
>TRBJ1-5|.|.|TRBV27
TGTGCCAGCAGTTCCACAGGGAGGGGCAATCAGCCCCAGCATTTT
CASSSTGRGNQPQHF
>TRBJ2-3|.|once|TRBV29-1
TGCAGCTCAGTGAGGGACCTAGCCACAGATACGCAGTATTTT
CSSVRDLATDTQYF